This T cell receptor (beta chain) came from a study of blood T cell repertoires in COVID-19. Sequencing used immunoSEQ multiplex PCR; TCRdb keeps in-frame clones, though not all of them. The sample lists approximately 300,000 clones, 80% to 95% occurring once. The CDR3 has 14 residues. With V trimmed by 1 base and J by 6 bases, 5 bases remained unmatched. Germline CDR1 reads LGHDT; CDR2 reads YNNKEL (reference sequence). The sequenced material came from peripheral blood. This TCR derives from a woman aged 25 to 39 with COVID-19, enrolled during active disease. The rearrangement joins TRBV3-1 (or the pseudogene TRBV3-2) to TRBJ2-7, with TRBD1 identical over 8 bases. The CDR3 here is CASSQVGTGGEQYF. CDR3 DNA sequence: TGTGCCAGCAGCCAAGTTGGAACAGGGGGCGAGCAGTACTTC.